The entry that follows covers one T cell receptor (beta chain) sequence. Its antigen is not known. Germline assignment: CDR1 MDHEN and CDR2 SYDVKM. The CDR3 spans 16 residues. The J segment lost 2 bases and the V segment lost 7 bases, leaving 9 bases of the junction unmatched. The table came from immunoSEQ multiplex PCR; TCRdb's copy has only in-frame clones and leaves some out. The table lists some 1,400,000 clones, around 97% of them singletons. This sample is part of a study of shared clonotypes between healthy human individuals. Study-wide points: Generally, estimated richness proved larger in naive subsets than it did in memory subsets.

The chain is built from TRBV28 and TRBJ2-1; 9 positions agree with TRBD2. The source material was naive CD4+ T cells sorted from blood. Sample subset: CD45RA+ positively selected. The sequence came from a man younger than 40 in good health. The CDR3 DNA reads as TGTGCCAGCACCGAAGTCCTAGCGGGAACCTACAATGAGCAGTTCTTC. Its translation: CASTEVLAGTYNEQFF.